The 29 T cell receptor beta chains reported below all come from one sample, sequenced in a study of identical twins. TCRdb ran MiXCR on the 5' RACE reads and lists one entry per CDR3 protein. The sample yields nearly 900,000 distinct CDR3 sequences, approximately 13% seen once. The data also belong to a second study, concerning yellow fever vaccine responses in identical twins.

Sequencing used PBMCs. These receptors were obtained from a woman in her late teens or twenties in good health.

The sample holds a few counts of this clonotype. The chain recombines TRBV2 with TRBJ2-1; 14 bases align to TRBD2. Germline V gene lookup returns CDR1 SNHLY and CDR2 FYNNEI. The CDR3 totals 17 residues. Losses at the gene ends were 6 bases for V and 7 bases for J; bases not matched to a gene: 11. The CDR3 sequence is CASRGTSGSKVRNEQFF. CDR3 in DNA: TGTGCCAGCAGGGGGACTAGCGGGAGTAAGGTGAGAAATGAGCAGTTCTTC.

The V call is TRBV7-9, the J call TRBJ2-3; D not certain. Germline CDR1 and CDR2: SEHNR and FQNEAQ (reference sequence). This CDR3 has 10 amino acids. V was shortened by 0 bases and J by 8 bases, with 0 bases between the two germline ends. The CDR3 here is CASSLATQYF. In DNA, the CDR3 is TGTGCCAGCAGCTTAGCTACGCAGTATTTT.

This chain joins TRBV10-3 and TRBJ2-7; D may match TRBD1 or TRBD2 (6 bases each). Deletions cut 10 bases from V and 0 bases from J, with 16 bases between. Per germline, CDR1 ENHRY and CDR2 SYGVKD. The CDR3 runs to 14 residues. The CDR3 DNA sequence: TGTGCCACTCGAATGGGGGGCTTCTCCTACGAGCAGTACGTC. Translated: CATRMGGFSYEQYV.

This clonotype turned up a few times. The chain is built from TRBV2 and TRBJ2-5; 13 bases line up with TRBD2. V shed 5 bases, J shed 5 bases, and the junction held 8 bases outside the gene matches. The CDR3 has 16 amino acids. Germline V gene data show CDR1 as SNHLY and CDR2 as FYNNEI. CDR3 residues: CASSSFRLAGGETQYF. In DNA, the CDR3 is TGTGCCAGCAGTAGTTTTCGACTAGCGGGAGGTGAGACCCAGTACTTC.

This clonotype was seen only a few times. The rearrangement links TRBV20-1 to TRBJ1-1; tentative D call: TRBD1 (5 bases). Trimming took 3 bases from V and 1 from J, leaving 15 bases between them. CDR3 length: 15 amino acids. Looked up from germline, CDR1 is DFQATT and CDR2 is SNEGSKA (reference sequence). CDR3 protein: CSASGGGSTNTEAFF. CDR3 nucleotides: TGCAGTGCTAGCGGGGGAGGTAGTACGAACACTGAAGCTTTCTTT.

This clonotype was detected only a few times. The chain joins TRBV28 to TRBJ2-2; 7 nucleotides match TRBD2. V trimming: 7 bases; J trimming: 4 bases; junction bases outside the gene matches: 12. Germline CDR1 and CDR2: MDHEN and SYDVKM. There are 16 residues in the CDR3. CDR3 DNA sequence: TGTGCCAGCACCCTGGGAGGGCCTGGGAGCACCGGGGAGCTGTTTTTT. Translated: CASTLGGPGSTGELFF. The full variable domain, with the rest looked up from reference TRBV28 and TRBJ2-2, is DVKVTQSSRYLVKRTGEKVFLECVQDMDHENMFWYRQDPGLGLRLIYFSYDVKMKEKGDIPEGYSVSREKKERFSLILESASTNQTSMYLCASTLGGPGSTGELFFGEGSRLTVL.

Ten or more counts support this clonotype. The chain has TRBV7-9 and TRBJ1-3, with D uncertain. Trimming left V 0 bases short and J 4 bases short, with 13 bases between. Per germline, CDR1 SEHNR and CDR2 FQNEAQ (reference sequence). CDR3 length: 16 amino acids. CDR3 residues: CASSLAGSMQGNTIYF. As DNA, the CDR3 is TGTGCCAGCAGCTTAGCTGGGAGCATGCAAGGAAACACCATATATTTT.

This chain uses TRBV6-5 with TRBJ2-2; 8 bases match TRBD1. Trimming took 2 bases from V and 6 from J; bases not matched to a gene: 17. The CDR3 contains 19 residues. Germline V gene data show CDR1 as MNHEY and CDR2 as SVGAGI. The CDR3 region has the DNA TGTGCCAGCAGTTACAGGTACCCCGCGGACAGGGTGTTCGCCGGGGAGCTGTTTTTT. Its translation: CASSYRYPADRVFAGELFF.

The rearrangement links TRBV27 to TRBJ1-5; possibly TRBD1 for D (5 bases). The V gene lost 3 bases and the J gene lost 5 bases, with 11 bases spanning the gap. From germline, CDR1 is MNHEY and CDR2 SMNVEV (reference sequence). The length of the CDR3 is 14 residues. DNA for the CDR3: TGTGCCAGCAGTTTGGGCAGGGCCGATCAGCCCCAGCATTTT. Translation gives CASSLGRADQPQHF.

J is TRBJ2-1 and V is TRBV10-3; D tentatively fits TRBD1 or TRBD2 (5 bases each). The CDR3 is made up of 13 amino acids. CDR1 is ENHRY and CDR2 is SYGVKD in the germline V gene. Trimming took off 4 bases at V and 8 bases at J, with 12 bases between the two ends. The CDR3 spells CAISGGVGDEQFF. As DNA, the CDR3 is TGTGCCATCAGTGGAGGGGTGGGGGATGAGCAGTTCTTC.

This clonotype was counted many times. J is TRBJ1-1 and V is TRBV5-1, with D maybe TRBD1 (5 bases). V was pared by 4 bases and J by 8 bases, with 24 bases between. Germline V gives CDR1 SGHRS, CDR2 YFSETQ. This CDR3 spans 16 amino acids. CDR3: CASSQDNRRFGSEAFF. As DNA, the CDR3 is TGCGCCAGCAGCCAGGATAACAGGCGTTTCGGTTCAGAAGCTTTCTTT.

This clonotype was observed many times. The chain carries TRBV5-1 and TRBJ2-3, with D possibly TRBD2 on 5 matching bases. The CDR3 extends over 15 amino acids. The germline gives CDR1 SGHRS, CDR2 YFSETQ. V gave up 4 bases and J gave up 4 bases, with 16 bases separating them. The CDR3 reads CASSREVSVADTQYF. CDR3 DNA: TGCGCCAGCAGCCGGGAAGTTAGCGTCGCAGATACGCAGTATTTT.

In this sample, this clonotype turned up a few times. The chain is built from TRBV3-1 and TRBJ2-7; D is uncertain. The V end was cut by 1 base, the J end by 10 bases, with 11 bases between. Germline V gives CDR1 LGHDT, CDR2 YNNKEL (reference sequence). This CDR3 is 12 amino acids long. This CDR3 reads CASSQGNRAQYV. The CDR3 coding sequence is TGTGCCAGCAGCCAAGGTAATCGGGCCCAGTACGTC.

The chain is built from TRBV2 and TRBJ2-1; D ambiguous. This CDR3 is built from 11 residues. Trimming cost V 5 bases and J 10 bases, with 9 bases left between them. Germline values: CDR1 SNHLY, CDR2 FYNNEI. DNA for the CDR3: TGTGCCAGCAGTTCCATTATGGAGCAGTTCTTC. Translated, it gives CASSSIMEQFF.

This clonotype showed up just a few times. This rearrangement joins TRBV20-1 to TRBJ2-7; 8 positions match TRBD2. In germline, CDR1 is DFQATT, CDR2 SNEGSKA (reference sequence). Trimming took 7 bases from V and 0 from J; bases not matched to a gene: 2. The CDR3 length is 12 residues. CDR3 nucleotides: TGCAGTGTCGGGGGGGGCTCCTACGAGCAGTACGTC. Translating it yields CSVGGGSYEQYV.

This clonotype was detected a few times. The chain couples TRBV3-1 to TRBJ2-2; unclear D gene. Per the germline V gene, CDR1 is LGHDT and CDR2 is YNNKEL (reference sequence). The V end was cut by 9 bases, the J end by 6 bases, with 11 bases between. The CDR3 consists of 12 residues. CDR3 sequence reads: CASRKRAGELFF. CDR3 nucleotides: TGTGCCAGTAGAAAACGGGCCGGGGAGCTGTTTTTT. Full variable domain (rest looked up from reference TRBV3-1 and TRBJ2-2): DTAVSQTPKYLVTQMGNDKSIKCEQNLGHDTMYWYKQDSKKFLKIMFSYNNKELIINETVPNRFSPKSPDKAHLNLHINSLELGDSAVYFCASRKRAGELFFGEGSRLTVL.

The chain has TRBV7-2 and TRBJ2-7, with 8 bases aligning to TRBD1. Germline V lookup: CDR1 SGHTA, CDR2 FQGNSA. The CDR3 consists of 16 residues. With 2 bases clipped from V and 5 bases from J, the junction kept 11 bases outside the gene matches. The CDR3 sequence: CASSLSPWTGLHEQYF. The CDR3 DNA sequence: TGTGCCAGCAGCTTATCCCCCTGGACAGGGCTGCACGAGCAGTACTTC.

This clonotype was observed a few times. The V gene is TRBV2, the J gene TRBJ1-6, with 7 bases that match TRBD1. The CDR3 totals 15 residues. Trimming at V came to 2 bases and at J to 7 bases, leaving 5 bases not matched to a gene. The germline CDR1 and CDR2 sequences are SNHLY and FYNNEI. CDR3 in DNA: TGTGCCAGCAGTGAATTAACAGGGGTCAATTCACCCCTCCACTTT. It specifies CASSELTGVNSPLHF. The full variable domain, completed using reference TRBV2 and TRBJ1-6, is EPEVTQTPSHQVTQMGQEVILRCVPISNHLYFYWYRQILGQKVEFLVSFYNNEISEKSEIFDDQFSVERPDGSNFTLKIRSTKLEDSAMYFCASSELTGVNSPLHFGNGTRLTVT.

The V and J genes are TRBV6-1 and TRBJ1-5; D is perhaps TRBD1 (6 bases). Per the germline V gene, CDR1 is MNHNS and CDR2 is SASEGT. Trimming cost V 10 bases and J 2 bases, with 18 bases left between them. The CDR3 is 15 residues long. The CDR3 DNA reads TGTGCCACCAGGGGCCCGGGATGGGGCAATCAGCCCCAGCATTTT. Its translation is CATRGPGWGNQPQHF.

This clonotype was seen a handful of times. This chain connects TRBV5-1 to TRBJ2-2; weak D call: TRBD2 (6 bases). The CDR3 covers 14 residues. The germline V gene encodes CDR1 SGHRS and CDR2 YFSETQ. V dropped 4 bases and J dropped 9 bases, with 16 bases sitting between them. The CDR3 here is CASSPRAGGWELFF. CDR3 DNA: TGCGCCAGCAGCCCCCGGGCCGGAGGGTGGGAGCTGTTTTTT. The whole variable domain, filled in from reference TRBV5-1 and TRBJ2-2, reads KAGVTQTPRYLIKTRGQQVTLSCSPISGHRSVSWYQQTPGQGLQFLFEYFSETQRNKGNFPGRFSGRQFSNSRSEMNVSTLELGDSALYLCASSPRAGGWELFFGEGSRLTVL.

This clonotype came up a few times. This chain joins TRBV25-1 and TRBJ2-3; TRBD2 matches 7 bases. Per germline, CDR1 MGHDK and CDR2 SYGVNS. J gave up 4 bases and V 2 bases, and 6 bases lay outside the gene matches. The CDR3 extends over 15 amino acids. CDR3 amino acids: CASSEGQGGADTQYF. For the CDR3, the DNA is TGTGCCAGCAGTGAAGGGCAGGGAGGGGCAGATACGCAGTATTTT.

This clonotype was seen a few times. For the CDR3, the DNA is TGTGCCAGCAGCGCCTTGAAGGCAGGTGCTTGGGTAGAGGGGAATGAGCAGTTCTTC. Protein product: CASSALKAGAWVEGNEQFF. The rearrangement joins TRBV7-8 to TRBJ2-1, with D possibly called TRBD1 or TRBD2 (5 bases each). CDR1 and CDR2 (germline): SGHVS, FQNEAQ. There are 19 residues in the CDR3. V was pared by 5 bases and J by 7 bases, with 30 bases between.

At least ten counts were recorded for this clonotype. The V and J genes are TRBV29-1 and TRBJ2-1; TRBD1 is a possible D gene (6 bases). The CDR3 spans 12 residues. CDR1 and CDR2 (germline): SQVTM, ANQGSEA. Trimming removed 5 bases at V and 4 bases at J, with 9 bases between. Here the CDR3 DNA reads TGCAGCGTTTTCGACAGGTACAATGAGCAGTTCTTC. Protein sequence: CSVFDRYNEQFF.

This rearrangement joins TRBV12-3 or TRBV12-4 to TRBJ1-1, with D possibly matching TRBD1 (5 bases). V lost 6 bases and J 2 bases, leaving 10 bases between the germline ends. The CDR3 sequence is 13 residues long. The CDR3, as DNA: TGTGCCAGCAGGAAGACAGCAAACACTGAAGCTTTCTTT. Translated: CASRKTANTEAFF.

The chain carries TRBV2 and TRBJ2-2; no reliable D call. Germline lookup yields CDR1 SNHLY and CDR2 FYNNEI. Trimming stripped 1 base from V and 1 base from J, with 4 bases between. CDR3 length: 14 residues. CDR3 sequence reads: CASSEDGNTGELFF. Written as DNA, the CDR3 is TGTGCCAGCAGTGAAGACGGGAACACCGGGGAGCTGTTTTTT.

The chain employs TRBV11-2 and TRBJ1-1; D call uncertain. Trimming shortened V by 1 base and J by 8 bases, and 23 bases separated the two germline ends. This CDR3 spans 17 amino acids. CDR1 and CDR2 from the germline V gene are SGHAT and FQNNGV. CDR3 region: CASSLVGRSSPPLEAFF. The CDR3 DNA sequence: TGTGCCAGCAGCTTAGTAGGGCGGTCCTCACCCCCGCTCGAAGCTTTCTTT.

On this clonotype itself: A junction boundary mismatches the germline segment, possibly from a read error. V is TRBV4-1 and J is TRBJ2-6; D unclear. Per germline, CDR1 MGHRA and CDR2 YSYEKL. The length of the CDR3 is 14 residues. This CDR3 reads CASSHLSAANVLTF. The CDR3 nucleotides are TGCGCCAGCAGCCATCTCTCTGCGGCCAACGTCCTGACTTTC.

This sequence joins TRBV5-1 and TRBJ2-1; 10 bases match TRBD2. The V and J ends lost 2 bases and 6 bases, in that order; junction bases with no gene match: 5. The germline CDR1 and CDR2 sequences are SGHRS and YFSETQ. The CDR3 contains 15 residues. DNA of the CDR3: TGCGCCAGCAGCTTCGCTAGCGGGAGACCCAATGAGCAGTTCTTC. As protein: CASSFASGRPNEQFF.

The chain employs TRBV3-1 and TRBJ2-2, with 8 bases that match TRBD2. The trim removed 7 bases at V and 6 bases at J, leaving 10 bases unmatched. This CDR3 is built from 15 residues. The V gene's germline CDR1 is LGHDT and CDR2 YNNKEL (reference sequence). CDR3 residues: CASTRGSGSSGELFF. Here the CDR3 DNA reads TGTGCCAGCACTCGGGGGAGCGGGAGTTCCGGGGAGCTGTTTTTT.